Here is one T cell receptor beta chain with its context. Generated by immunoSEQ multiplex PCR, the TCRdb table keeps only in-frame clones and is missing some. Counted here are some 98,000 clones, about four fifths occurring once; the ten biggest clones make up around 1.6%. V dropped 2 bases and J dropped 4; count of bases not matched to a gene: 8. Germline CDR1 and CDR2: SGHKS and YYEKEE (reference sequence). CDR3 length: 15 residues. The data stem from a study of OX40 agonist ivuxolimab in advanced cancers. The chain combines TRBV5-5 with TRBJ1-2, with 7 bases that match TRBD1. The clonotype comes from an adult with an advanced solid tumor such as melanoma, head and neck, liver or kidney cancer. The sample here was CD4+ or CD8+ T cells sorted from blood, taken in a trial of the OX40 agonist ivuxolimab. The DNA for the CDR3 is TGTGCCAGCAGCTTATTACAGGGGTTCCCCTATGGCTACACCTTC. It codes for CASSLLQGFPYGYTF.